The 9 T cell receptor beta chains below were found in one sample sequenced in a study of PD-1 blockade in classical Hodgkin lymphoma. In every patient, relapse followed autologous stem cell transplantation, while exposure to brentuximab vedotin differed. The assay was immunoSEQ multiplex PCR, and TCRdb's table has in-frame clones only and misses some. The sample shows about 13,000 clones, around 77% of them seen only once. Sequencing used peripheral blood mononuclear cells (PBMCs), obtained at baseline. Every receptor here comes from a human donor with classical Hodgkin lymphoma.

The V and J genes are TRBV29-1 and TRBJ2-5, with TRBD1 matching 7 bases. V gave up 4 bases and J gave up 4 bases; unmatched junction bases: 9. This CDR3 has 14 residues. The germline V gene has CDR1 SQVTM and CDR2 ANQGSEA. The CDR3 DNA follows: TGCAGCGTTGGAAAAGGGGGCGGACGAGAGACCCAGTACTTC. The encoded protein is CSVGKGGGRETQYF.

This rearrangement joins TRBV4-3 to TRBJ1-1, with a tentative D call TRBD1 (6 bases). Germline assignment: CDR1 LGHNA and CDR2 YSLEER. V was pared by 1 base and J by 4 bases, with 13 bases between. The CDR3 loop spans 15 amino acids. CDR3 amino acids: CASSQAPGAGTEAFF. The CDR3 bases are TGCGCCAGCAGCCAAGCCCCGGGGGCCGGCACTGAAGCTTTCTTT.

The V and J genes are TRBV7-6 and TRBJ2-7; D is perhaps TRBD1 or TRBD2 (5 bases each). Germline loops: CDR1 SGHVS, CDR2 FNYEAQ. The V end was cut by 5 bases, the J end by 7 bases, with 27 bases between. This CDR3 spans 17 amino acids. The CDR3 sequence is CASSAYFRGVNLREQYF. Here the CDR3 DNA reads TGTGCCAGCAGCGCCTATTTTAGAGGGGTCAACCTGCGGGAGCAGTACTTC.

The rearrangement joins TRBV6-1 to TRBJ1-2; D unresolved. Trimming removed 4 bases from V and 5 bases from J, with 17 bases in between. This CDR3 spans 15 amino acids. From germline, CDR1 is MNHNS and CDR2 SASEGT. The CDR3 DNA follows: TGTGCCAGCAGTGTGGGTAACGGACCGAGTTATGGCTACACCTTC. Residues: CASSVGNGPSYGYTF.

V is TRBV9 and J is TRBJ2-3, with 7 bases fitting TRBD2. In germline, CDR1 is SGDLS, CDR2 YYNGEE. The V segment lost 0 bases and the J segment 1 base; nucleotides outside the gene matches: 2. The CDR3 consists of 15 residues. CDR3 protein: CASSVDRGGTDTQYF. In DNA form, the CDR3 reads TGTGCCAGCAGCGTAGACCGGGGGGGCACAGATACGCAGTATTTT.

The chain combines TRBV4-3 with TRBJ1-2, with D hard to call. The germline V and J ends were trimmed by 4 bases and 0 bases, with 9 bases remaining between them. The CDR3 totals 14 residues. CDR1 and CDR2 (germline): LGHNA, YSLEER. Here the CDR3 DNA reads TGCGCCAGCAGCCCCATGACGGCTAACTATGGCTACACCTTC. It specifies CASSPMTANYGYTF.

The V call is TRBV7-9, the J call TRBJ1-3, with D perhaps matching TRBD1 (5 bases). Germline V gene data show CDR1 as SEHNR and CDR2 as FQNEAQ (reference sequence). CDR3 size: 14 residues. V gave up 2 bases and J gave up 3 bases, with 8 bases separating them. The CDR3, as DNA: TGTGCCAGCAGCTTACAGGGTGTTGGAAACACCATATATTTT. Amino acids: CASSLQGVGNTIYF.

The genes are TRBV5-1 and TRBJ2-2; TRBD1 matches 7 bases. After removal of 6 bases from V and 4 bases from J, the junction contained 6 bases not matched to a gene. The CDR3 is 14 residues long. Germline CDR1 reads SGHRS; CDR2 reads YFSETQ. The CDR3 protein is CASNEGAGTGELFF. The CDR3 bases are TGCGCCAGCAATGAGGGGGCGGGCACCGGGGAGCTGTTTTTT.

The chain is built from TRBV7-9 and TRBJ2-7; the D call may be TRBD1 or TRBD2 (5 bases each). Germline CDR1 SEHNR, CDR2 FQNEAQ (reference sequence). Trimming pared 3 bases from V and 3 bases from J, leaving 15 bases between. The CDR3 runs 15 residues. The CDR3 DNA sequence: TGTGCCAGCAGCTTCGGAGGCCAGAGGGGCTACGAGCAGTACTTC. Protein sequence: CASSFGGQRGYEQYF.